The 12 T cell receptor beta chains below all came from one sample that was sequenced in a study of CD8 T cells in ankylosing spondylitis (dated by TCRdb to about 2017). The protocol used for the library was 5' RACE. TCRdb names Illumina HiSeq 2500 as the instrument used. TCRdb reprocessed the public reads (quality trimming at Q25 with fastp, clone calling with MiXCR) and kept in-frame beta chains. CDR3 protein sequences are deduplicated, and each keeps its most common genes and DNA. This sample comprises roughly 180,000 distinct CDR3 sequences, around 9.6% of them detected only once. Over 12% of the sample goes to the ten largest clones. The sample consisted of blood, either unsorted or a sorted T cell fraction (not recorded which). The receptors were sampled from a female donor with ankylosing spondylitis or in good health (not recorded which).

This clonotype was counted a few times. This chain links TRBV12-3 or TRBV12-4 with TRBJ2-5; D uncertain. With 2 bases removed from V and 5 bases from J, the gap between germline ends came to 18 bases. This CDR3 region has 16 residues. The CDR3 nucleotides read TGTGCCAGCAGTTTACTCGCGGCCGTTCGAACGGAGACCCAGTACTTC. Encoded protein: CASSLLAAVRTETQYF.

This clonotype was seen only a few times. The chain joins TRBV10-1 to TRBJ1-1, with no clear D. In germline, CDR1 is WNHNN, CDR2 SYGVQD (reference sequence). The V and J ends lost 11 bases and 1 base respectively, with 14 bases between them. The CDR3 sequence is 13 residues long. The CDR3 region is CASRLSGNTEAFF. The CDR3 DNA reads as TGCGCCTCAAGGCTCTCCGGGAACACTGAAGCTTTCTTT.

This clonotype was recorded at least ten times. The rearrangement joins TRBV27 to TRBJ2-7; TRBD2 is a possible D gene (6 bases). Looked up from germline, CDR1 is MNHEY and CDR2 is SMNVEV (reference sequence). The V end was cut by 3 bases, the J end by 2 bases, with 17 bases between. CDR3 length equals 16 residues. CDR3: CASSLAVGGNPYEQYF. CDR3 DNA sequence: TGTGCCAGCAGTTTGGCGGTGGGAGGAAACCCCTACGAGCAGTACTTC.

In its sample, this clonotype was seen many times. The chain uses TRBV12-3 or TRBV12-4 and TRBJ2-7, with TRBD2 matching over 9 bases. The CDR3 consists of 15 residues. The J segment lost 2 bases and the V segment lost 5 bases, leaving 7 bases of the junction unmatched. The CDR3 loop is CASSPRGLATYEQYF. As DNA, the CDR3 is TGTGCCAGCAGTCCTAGGGGACTAGCCACCTACGAGCAGTACTTC.

The table lists this clonotype with a few counts. The genes are TRBV6-2 or TRBV6-3 and TRBJ2-1, with D possibly matching TRBD2 (6 bases). This CDR3 is built from 15 residues. Germline V gives CDR1 MNHEY, CDR2 SVGEGT. Trimming pared 2 bases from V and 0 bases from J, leaving 8 bases between. The CDR3 reads CASSYETSSYNEQFF. The CDR3, as DNA: TGTGCCAGCAGTTACGAGACTAGCTCCTACAATGAGCAGTTCTTC.

This clonotype has a count of ten or more. The genes are TRBV25-1 and TRBJ2-7, with a weak D call TRBD1 (5 bases). From germline, CDR1 is MGHDK and CDR2 SYGVNS. V was clipped by 1 base and J by 3 bases, with 10 bases between them. CDR3 length: 14 amino acids. The CDR3 region has the DNA TGTGCCAGCAGTGAATCCGCGACAGTCTACGAGCAGTACTTC. It is translated as CASSESATVYEQYF.

In this sample, this clonotype turned up many times. The gene calls are TRBV12-3 or TRBV12-4 and TRBJ1-1, with D perhaps TRBD1 (5 bases). The CDR3 has 15 residues. Trimming shortened V by 6 bases and J by 6 bases, and 20 bases separated the two germline ends. CDR3: CASSPSNGRGPEAFF. The CDR3 nucleotides read TGTGCCAGCAGCCCGTCGAATGGGCGGGGACCTGAAGCTTTCTTT.

This clonotype was seen a few times. This sequence joins TRBV6-1 and TRBJ1-4; 11 bases agree with TRBD1. V was pared by 6 bases and J by 3 bases, with 6 bases of the junction left unmatched. CDR3 length: 16 residues. The germline CDR1 and CDR2 sequences are MNHNS and SASEGT. The CDR3 loop reads CASRRGQGASNEKLFF. DNA of the CDR3: TGTGCCAGCAGACGTGGACAGGGGGCGTCTAATGAAAAACTGTTTTTT.

This clonotype showed up just once. The chain has TRBV2 and TRBJ2-4, with D hard to call. The CDR3 is 15 residues long. The V gene's germline CDR1 is SNHLY and CDR2 FYNNEI. V gave up 3 bases and J gave up 0 bases, with 9 bases separating them. The CDR3 nucleotides read TGTGCCAGCAGTGACGGGCAAATAGCCAAAAACATTCAGTACTTC. As protein: CASSDGQIAKNIQYF.

This clonotype was counted only a few times. The chain employs TRBV5-1 and TRBJ1-1, with TRBD1 identical over 8 bases. CDR1 and CDR2 from the germline V gene are SGHRS and YFSETQ. With 4 bases clipped from V and 10 bases from J, the junction kept 12 bases outside the gene matches. This CDR3 has 14 amino acids. The CDR3 is CASSPLDRENVAFF. The DNA of the CDR3 is TGCGCCAGCAGCCCCCTGGACAGGGAAAATGTAGCTTTCTTT.

Ten or more counts support this clonotype. V usage is TRBV29-1 and J usage is TRBJ1-2; perhaps TRBD1 as D (5 bases). The CDR3 consists of 14 residues. Germline V CDR1 and CDR2: SQVTM, ANQGSEA. V was clipped by 6 bases and J by 6 bases, with 20 bases between them. CDR3 sequence: CSVQGAGLMDGYTF. CDR3 DNA: TGCAGCGTCCAAGGGGCAGGTCTCATGGATGGCTACACCTTC.

In its sample, this clonotype was seen many times. This chain uses TRBV4-3 with TRBJ2-7; possibly TRBD1 or TRBD2 for D (5 bases each). Trimming stripped 0 bases from V and 6 bases from J, with 15 bases between. The V gene's germline CDR1 is LGHNA and CDR2 YSLEER. The length of the CDR3 is 15 residues. The CDR3 sequence: CASSQDLGRGSEQYF. The CDR3 DNA reads as TGCGCCAGCAGCCAAGATCTGGGGCGAGGGAGCGAGCAGTACTTC.